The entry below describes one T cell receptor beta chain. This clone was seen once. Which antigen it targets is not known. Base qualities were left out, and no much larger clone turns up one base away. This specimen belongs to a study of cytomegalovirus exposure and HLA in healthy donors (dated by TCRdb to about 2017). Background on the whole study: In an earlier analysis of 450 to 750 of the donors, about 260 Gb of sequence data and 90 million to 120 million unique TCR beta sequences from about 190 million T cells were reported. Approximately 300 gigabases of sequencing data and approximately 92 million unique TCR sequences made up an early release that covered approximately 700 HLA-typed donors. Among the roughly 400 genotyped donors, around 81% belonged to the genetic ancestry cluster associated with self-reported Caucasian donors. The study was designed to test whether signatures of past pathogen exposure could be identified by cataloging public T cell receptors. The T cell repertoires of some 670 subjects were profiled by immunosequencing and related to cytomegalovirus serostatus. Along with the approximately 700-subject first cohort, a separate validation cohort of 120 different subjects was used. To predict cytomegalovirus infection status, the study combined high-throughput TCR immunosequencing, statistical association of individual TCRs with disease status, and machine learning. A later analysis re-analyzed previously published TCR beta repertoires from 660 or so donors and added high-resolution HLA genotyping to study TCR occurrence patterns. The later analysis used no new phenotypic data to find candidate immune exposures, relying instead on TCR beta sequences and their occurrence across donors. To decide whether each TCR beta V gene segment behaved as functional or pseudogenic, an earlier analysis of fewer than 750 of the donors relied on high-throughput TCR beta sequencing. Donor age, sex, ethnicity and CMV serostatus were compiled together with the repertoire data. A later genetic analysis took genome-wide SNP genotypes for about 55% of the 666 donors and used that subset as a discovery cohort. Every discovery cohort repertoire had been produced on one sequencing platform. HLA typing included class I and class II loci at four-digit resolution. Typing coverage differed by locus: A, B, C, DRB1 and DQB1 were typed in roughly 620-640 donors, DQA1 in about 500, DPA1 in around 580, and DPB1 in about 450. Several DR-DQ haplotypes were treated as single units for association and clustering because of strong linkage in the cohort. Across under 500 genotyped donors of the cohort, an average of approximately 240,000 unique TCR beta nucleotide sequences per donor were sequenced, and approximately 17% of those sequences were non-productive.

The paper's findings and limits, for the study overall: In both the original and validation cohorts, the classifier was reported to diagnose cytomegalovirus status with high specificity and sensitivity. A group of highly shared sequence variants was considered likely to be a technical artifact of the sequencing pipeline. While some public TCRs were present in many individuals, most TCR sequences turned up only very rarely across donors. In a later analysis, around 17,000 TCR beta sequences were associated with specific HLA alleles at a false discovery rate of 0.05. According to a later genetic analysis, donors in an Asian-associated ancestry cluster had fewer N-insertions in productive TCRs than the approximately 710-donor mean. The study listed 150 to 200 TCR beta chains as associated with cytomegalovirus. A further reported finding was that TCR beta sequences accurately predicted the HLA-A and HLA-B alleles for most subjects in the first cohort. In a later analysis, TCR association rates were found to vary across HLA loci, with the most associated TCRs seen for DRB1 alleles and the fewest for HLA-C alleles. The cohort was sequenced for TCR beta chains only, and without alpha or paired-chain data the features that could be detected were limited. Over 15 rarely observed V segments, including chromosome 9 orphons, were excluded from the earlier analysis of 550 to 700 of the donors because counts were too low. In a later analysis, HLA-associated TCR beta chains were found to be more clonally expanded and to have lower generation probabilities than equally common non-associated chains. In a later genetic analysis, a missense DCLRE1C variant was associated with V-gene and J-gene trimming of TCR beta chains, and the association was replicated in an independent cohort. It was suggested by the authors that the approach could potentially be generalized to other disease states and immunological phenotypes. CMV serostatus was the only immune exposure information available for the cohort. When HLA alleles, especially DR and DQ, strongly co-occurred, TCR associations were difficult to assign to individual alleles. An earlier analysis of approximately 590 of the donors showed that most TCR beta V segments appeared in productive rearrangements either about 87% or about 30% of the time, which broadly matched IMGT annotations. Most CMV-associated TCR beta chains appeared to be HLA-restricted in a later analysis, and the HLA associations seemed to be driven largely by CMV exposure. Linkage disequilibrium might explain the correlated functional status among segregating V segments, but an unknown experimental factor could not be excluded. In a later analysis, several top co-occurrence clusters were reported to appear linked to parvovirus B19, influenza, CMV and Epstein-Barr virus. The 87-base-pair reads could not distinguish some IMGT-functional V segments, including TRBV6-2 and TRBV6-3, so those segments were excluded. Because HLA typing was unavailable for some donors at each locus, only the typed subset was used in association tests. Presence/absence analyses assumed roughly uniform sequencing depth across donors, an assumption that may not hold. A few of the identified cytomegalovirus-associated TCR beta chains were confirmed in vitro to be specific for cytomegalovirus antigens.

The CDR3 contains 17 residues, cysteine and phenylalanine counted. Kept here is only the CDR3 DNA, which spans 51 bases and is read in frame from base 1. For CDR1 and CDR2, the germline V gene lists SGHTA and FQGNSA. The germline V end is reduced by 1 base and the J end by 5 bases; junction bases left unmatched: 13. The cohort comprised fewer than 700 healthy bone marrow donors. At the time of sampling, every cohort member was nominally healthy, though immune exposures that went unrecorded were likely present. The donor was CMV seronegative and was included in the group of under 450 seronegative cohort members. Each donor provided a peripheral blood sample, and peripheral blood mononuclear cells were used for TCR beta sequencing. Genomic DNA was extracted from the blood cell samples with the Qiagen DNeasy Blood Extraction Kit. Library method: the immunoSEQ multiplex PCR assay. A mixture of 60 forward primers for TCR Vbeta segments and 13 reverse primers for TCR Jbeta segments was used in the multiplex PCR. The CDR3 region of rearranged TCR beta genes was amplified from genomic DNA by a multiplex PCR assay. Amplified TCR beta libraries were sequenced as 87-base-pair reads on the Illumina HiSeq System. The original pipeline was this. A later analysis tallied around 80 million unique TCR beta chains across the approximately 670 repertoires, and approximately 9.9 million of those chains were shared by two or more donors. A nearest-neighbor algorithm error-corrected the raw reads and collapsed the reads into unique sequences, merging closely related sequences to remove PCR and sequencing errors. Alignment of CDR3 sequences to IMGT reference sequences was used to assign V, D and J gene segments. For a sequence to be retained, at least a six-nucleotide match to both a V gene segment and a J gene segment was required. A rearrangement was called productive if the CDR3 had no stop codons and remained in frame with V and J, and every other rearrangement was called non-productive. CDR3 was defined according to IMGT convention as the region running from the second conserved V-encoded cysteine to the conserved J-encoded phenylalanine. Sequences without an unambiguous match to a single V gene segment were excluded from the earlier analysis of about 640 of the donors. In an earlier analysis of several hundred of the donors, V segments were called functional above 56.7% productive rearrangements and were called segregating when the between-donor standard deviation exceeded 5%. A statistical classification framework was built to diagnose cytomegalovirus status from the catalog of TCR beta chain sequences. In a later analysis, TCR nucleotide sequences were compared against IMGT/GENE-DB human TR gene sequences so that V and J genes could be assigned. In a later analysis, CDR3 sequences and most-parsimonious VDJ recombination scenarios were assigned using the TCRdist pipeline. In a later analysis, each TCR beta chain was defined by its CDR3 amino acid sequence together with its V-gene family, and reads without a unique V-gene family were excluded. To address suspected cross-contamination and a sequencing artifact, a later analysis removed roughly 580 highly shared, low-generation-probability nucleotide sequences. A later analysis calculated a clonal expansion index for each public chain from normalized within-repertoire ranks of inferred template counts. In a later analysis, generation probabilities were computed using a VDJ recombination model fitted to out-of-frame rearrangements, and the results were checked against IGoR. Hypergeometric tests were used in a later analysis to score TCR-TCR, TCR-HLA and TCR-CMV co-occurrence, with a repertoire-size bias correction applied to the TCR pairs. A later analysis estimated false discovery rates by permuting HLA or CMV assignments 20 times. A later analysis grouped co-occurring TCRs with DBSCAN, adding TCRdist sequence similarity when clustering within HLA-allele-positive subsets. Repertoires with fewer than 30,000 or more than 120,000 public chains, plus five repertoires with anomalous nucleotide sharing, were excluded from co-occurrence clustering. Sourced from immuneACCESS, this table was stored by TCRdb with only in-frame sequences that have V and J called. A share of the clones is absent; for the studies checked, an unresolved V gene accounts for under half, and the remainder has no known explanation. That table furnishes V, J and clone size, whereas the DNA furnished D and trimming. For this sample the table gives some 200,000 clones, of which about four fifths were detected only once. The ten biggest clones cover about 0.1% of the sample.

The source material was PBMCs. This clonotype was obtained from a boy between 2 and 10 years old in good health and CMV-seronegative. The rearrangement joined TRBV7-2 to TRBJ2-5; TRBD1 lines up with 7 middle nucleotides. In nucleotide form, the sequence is TGTGCCAGCAGCTTAGGGGCATTGACAGGGTATGGGGAGACCCAGTACTTC. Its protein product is CASSLGALTGYGETQYF.